What follows describes a single TCR beta chain. Its target is not known. This sample is part of a study of T-cell memory formation after mild COVID-19. Overall study results and limits: For second-wave clones that peaked at day 37, SARS-CoV-2 specificity went unverified. Pre-infection memory held some responding clones, suggesting pre-existing cross-reactive T cells responded. Shrinking CD4+ clones resided mostly in CM and EM, and CD8+ ones in EMRA.

The authors produced TCR alpha and TCR beta cDNA libraries with sample barcodes and UMIs by 5'RACE using constant-segment primers. TCRdb reprocessed the 5' RACE reads with MiXCR, giving one entry per CDR3 protein. In the table there are 350,000 to 450,000 distinct CDR3 sequences, about 19% of which are singletons. The CDR3 covers 13 residues. V lost 3 bases and J lost 15, with 15 bases in between. The germline V gene has CDR1 KGHSH and CDR2 LQKENI. The chain couples TRBV18 to TRBJ1-6, with D maybe TRBD1 (6 bases). Sequencing was carried out using PBMCs or a T cell subset sorted from them (not recorded which). This TCR was sampled from an adult woman who had mild COVID-19 (a few samples of this study predate the infection). Cell type and time point are not known. The CDR3 DNA follows: TGTGCCAGCTCACCCCTGACAGGAGATCACCTCCACTTT. It specifies CASSPLTGDHLHF. The complete variable domain, with remaining parts taken from reference TRBV18 and TRBJ1-6, reads NAGVMQNPRHLVRRRGQEARLRCSPMKGHSHVYWYRQLPEEGLKFMVYLQKENIIDESGMPKERFSAEFPKEGPSILRIQQVVRGDSAAYFCASSPLTGDHLHFGNGTRLTVT.